What follows are 2 T cell receptor beta chains derived from one specimen sequenced in a study of blood T cell repertoires in COVID-19. Clones were read by immunoSEQ multiplex PCR, and TCRdb kept only the in-frame ones, dropping some. This sample carries a few hundred thousand clones, roughly four fifths of them seen once, and the ten largest clones take around 5.1%. The specimen was PBMCs or T cells enriched from blood (not recorded which). The receptors here all came from a woman in her fifties or sixties who had recovered from COVID-19.

The V and J genes are TRBV5-1 and TRBJ2-1, with 10 bases that match TRBD2. The CDR3 runs to 15 residues. V lost 0 bases, J lost 9 bases, and 6 bases stayed unmatched. The germline CDR1 and CDR2 sequences are SGHRS and YFSETQ. The CDR3 sequence is CASSLGLAGAGEQFF. The CDR3 DNA reads as TGCGCCAGCAGCTTGGGTCTAGCGGGAGCGGGTGAGCAGTTCTTC.

This chain joins TRBV7-9 and TRBJ1-4; no reliable D call. Germline V gene sequence: CDR1 SEHNR, CDR2 FQNEAQ (reference sequence). The CDR3 spans 15 residues. Trimming stripped 7 bases from V and 8 bases from J, with 20 bases between. This chain's CDR3 is CASTLGSGLQEKLFF. The CDR3 DNA sequence: TGTGCCAGCACCTTGGGGTCGGGGTTACAGGAAAAACTGTTTTTT.